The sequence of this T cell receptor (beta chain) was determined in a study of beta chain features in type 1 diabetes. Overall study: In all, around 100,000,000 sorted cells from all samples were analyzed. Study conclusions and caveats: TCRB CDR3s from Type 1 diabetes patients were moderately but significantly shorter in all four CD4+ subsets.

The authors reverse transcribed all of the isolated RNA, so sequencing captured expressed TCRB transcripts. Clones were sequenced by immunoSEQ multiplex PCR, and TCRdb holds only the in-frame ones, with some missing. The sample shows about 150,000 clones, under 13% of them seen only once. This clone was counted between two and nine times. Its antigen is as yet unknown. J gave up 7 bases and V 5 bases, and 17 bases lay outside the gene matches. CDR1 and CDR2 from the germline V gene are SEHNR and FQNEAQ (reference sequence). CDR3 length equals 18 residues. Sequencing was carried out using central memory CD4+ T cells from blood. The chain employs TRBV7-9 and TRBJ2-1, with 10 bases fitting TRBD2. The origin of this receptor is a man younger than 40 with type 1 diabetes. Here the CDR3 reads CASSLPPRLAGFRNEQFF. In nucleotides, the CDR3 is TGTGCCAGCAGCCTTCCACCTAGACTAGCGGGCTTTAGGAATGAGCAGTTCTTC.